The text below deals with one TCR beta chain. The specificity of this receptor is unknown. Base qualities are missing; no much larger clone stands one base away. The source of the sample is a study of OX40 agonist ivuxolimab in advanced cancers. The study in broad terms: The costimulatory receptor OX40 (CD134) was targeted by ivuxolimab, a fully human IgG2 agonistic monoclonal antibody. Intravenous ivuxolimab was administered to patients every 2 weeks at six dose levels: 0.01, 0.1, 0.3, 1.5, 3 and 10 mg/kg. Of the 50 to 55 dose-escalation patients, hepatocellular carcinoma was present in about 20, melanoma in roughly 15, renal cell carcinoma in 9 and head and neck cancer in 9. The dose-escalation cohort was almost 85% male with a mean age of about 54 years, ranging from roughly 23 to 85. Prior anti-PD-1, anti-PD-L1 or anti-CTLA-4 therapy was permitted, and checkpoint inhibitors had been received by about two fifths of dose-escalation patients. Partial responses occurred in three dose-escalation patients: two with cutaneous melanoma and one with hepatocellular carcinoma. Peripheral TCRbeta sequencing was intended to test whether TCR sequence diversity was altered and clonal T-cell expansion was caused by ivuxolimab. The paper describes the monotherapy dose-escalation part (N ≈ 49 patients) of the phase I trial of ivuxolimab. Results the study describes overall, beyond this receptor: At doses of 0.1 to 3.0 mg/kg, clonal expansion of both CD4+ and CD8+ blood T cells was observed from baseline to week 6. In the 0.1-3.0 mg/kg groups, partial responders had among the lowest normalized peripheral clonal expansion, particularly in CD8+ T cells. The antigen specificity of the clonally expanded peripheral T cells was not determined. Low levels of normalized T-cell clonal expansion were also seen in some patients who did not respond. On average, CD8+ T cells showed more expanded clones than CD4+ T cells after ivuxolimab.

For sequencing of the TCRbeta CDR3 region, genomic DNA was extracted from the sorted cells. TCRbeta CDR3 regions were sequenced using the immunoSEQ Assay. TCRdb obtained this table from immuneACCESS and retained in-frame rearrangements with V and J assigned. These tables miss some clones; where compared with another copy, unresolved V genes account for less than half of the shortfall, and the remainder is unexplained. For this sample there are roughly 76,000 clones; 91% appear just once. The ten largest clones take up approximately 2.5% of the sample. Relative to germline, V is missing 4 bases and J is missing 5 bases, with 9 bases of the junction outside any gene match. Based on the germline V gene, the CDR1 and CDR2 sequences are SGHVS and FQNEAQ. Taken from cysteine to phenylalanine, the CDR3 has 15 residues. Kept here is only the CDR3 DNA, which spans 45 bases and is read in frame from base 1.

Patients with a history of autoimmune disease or receiving systemic immunosuppression were excluded from the trial. In every dose cohort, peripheral blood was drawn for TCR sequencing at baseline, cycle 4 day 1, and cycle 7 day 1. The samples were drawn from a first-in-human, open-label, multicenter phase I dose-escalation trial of ivuxolimab. Adults with locally advanced or metastatic head and neck squamous cell, hepatocellular, melanoma or renal cell carcinoma were enrolled in the trial. Before TCR sequencing, CD4+ T cells and CD8+ T cells from peripheral blood were sorted into separate populations.

The TCR originated in an adult with an advanced solid tumor such as melanoma, head and neck, liver or kidney cancer. The chain is made from TRBV7-8 and TRBJ2-5; a stretch of 8 junction bases matches TRBD2. The starting material was CD4+ or CD8+ T cells sorted from blood, obtained in a trial of the OX40 agonist ivuxolimab. The nucleotide sequence reads as follows: TGTGCCAGCAGCTCACACGGGACTAGTAGGGAGACCCAGTACTTC. It specifies CASSSHGTSRETQYF.